This paragraph reports one T cell receptor beta chain. The antigen remains unidentified. This may come from a read error, since a much larger clone is one base off. The sample belongs to a study of blood T cells in healthy people across ages. Study-level results: Investigators viewed diversity estimates from one million T cells as underestimates, the study reported. Relative to aged donors, long-lived donors carried more naive CD4+ cells and displayed higher diversity.

This CDR3 is 16 amino acids long. CDR1 is SNHLY, CDR2 FYNNEI, per germline. For the second PCR, which ran for about 7 to 11 cycles, a sample-barcoded 5' primer and a J-beta primer mix were used. TCRdb used MiXCR to reprocess the 5' RACE reads, holding one entry per CDR3 protein. The data show about 620,000 distinct CDR3 sequences, about 50% seen once. Sequencing was performed on blood. The chain recombines TRBV2 with TRBJ2-1, with 7 bases identical to TRBD1. This clonotype originated in a woman older than 75 in good health. DNA of the CDR3: TGTGCCAACAGTGGGACAGCAAGGAGCTCCTACAATGAGCAGTTCTTC. It translates to CANSGTARSSYNEQFF.